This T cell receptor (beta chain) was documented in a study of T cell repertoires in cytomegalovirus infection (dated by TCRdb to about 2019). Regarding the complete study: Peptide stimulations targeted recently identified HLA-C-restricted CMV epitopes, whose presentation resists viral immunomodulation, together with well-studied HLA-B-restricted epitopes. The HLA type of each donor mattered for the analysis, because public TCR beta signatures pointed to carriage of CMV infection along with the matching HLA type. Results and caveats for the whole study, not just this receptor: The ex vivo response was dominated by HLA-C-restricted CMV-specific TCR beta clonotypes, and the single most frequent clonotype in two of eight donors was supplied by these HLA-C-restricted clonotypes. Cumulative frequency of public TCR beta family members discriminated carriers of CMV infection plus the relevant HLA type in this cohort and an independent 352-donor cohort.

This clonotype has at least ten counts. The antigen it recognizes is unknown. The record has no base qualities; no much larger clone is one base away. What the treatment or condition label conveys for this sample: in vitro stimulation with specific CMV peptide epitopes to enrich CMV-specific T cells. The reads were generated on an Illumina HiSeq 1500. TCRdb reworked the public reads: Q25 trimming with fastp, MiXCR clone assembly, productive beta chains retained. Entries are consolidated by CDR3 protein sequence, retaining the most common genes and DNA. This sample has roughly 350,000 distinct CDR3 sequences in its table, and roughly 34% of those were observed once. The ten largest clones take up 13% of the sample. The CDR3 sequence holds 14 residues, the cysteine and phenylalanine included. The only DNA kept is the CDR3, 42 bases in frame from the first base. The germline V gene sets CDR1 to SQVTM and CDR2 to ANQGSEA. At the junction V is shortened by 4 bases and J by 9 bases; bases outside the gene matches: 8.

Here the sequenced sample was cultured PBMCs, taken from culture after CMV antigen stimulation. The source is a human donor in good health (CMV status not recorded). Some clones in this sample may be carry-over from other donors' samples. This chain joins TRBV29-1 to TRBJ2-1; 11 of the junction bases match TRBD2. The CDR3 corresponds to CSVGLLAGVVEQFF. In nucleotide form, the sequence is TGCAGCGTTGGCCTACTAGCGGGAGTGGTTGAGCAGTTCTTC.